The source of this TCR beta chain is a study of T cells after yellow fever vaccination (dated by TCRdb to between 2018 and 2021). Broadly, across the study: The SMART-Seq v4 Ultra Low Input RNA kit was used to prepare libraries from fractions with low cell numbers. The cohort comprised two healthy male donors, one aged 18 to 30 and one aged 30 to 40 years. To track T-cell clones before and after primary and booster YFV17D yellow fever vaccination, bulk TCR alpha and beta repertoires were sequenced longitudinally. Blood was drawn at multiple timepoints before and after primary and secondary immunization, with bulk PBMC replicates and cell subsets isolated.

Taken with the paper, the label for treatment or condition translates to: live attenuated yellow fever vaccine strain. At every blood-draw timepoint, two biological replicates of bulk PBMCs were collected. PBMCs were isolated from peripheral blood using a standard Ficoll-Paque protocol. TriZol was used to extract RNA from bulk PBMCs, CD4 and CD8 fractions, and dextramer-positive and dextramer-negative fractions. A remark on this clonotype: The antigen this receptor binds is unknown. Base qualities are not recorded, but no much larger clone differs from it by a single base.

CDR3 length: 14 amino acids, cysteine to phenylalanine. Just the 42-base CDR3 DNA is kept, in frame starting at base 1. Cut back by 7 bases and 3 bases, the V and J ends lie 13 bases apart. Via the germline V gene, CDR1 is SQVTM and CDR2 ANQGSEA. Synthesis of TCR cDNA relied on 5'RACE template switching, a step that introduced a universal primer site along with unique molecular identifiers. cDNA synthesis was primed from both the TCR alpha and TCR beta constant segments. Two PCR steps were used to amplify libraries, with sample barcodes and sequencing adapters being added in the second step. Libraries were sequenced on Illumina HiSeq 2500 (2x100 bp) or NovaSeq (2x150 bp). The source study handled its data this way. Demultiplexing of reads and collapsing into UMI consensus sequences were performed with MIGEC, and V(D)J alignment was carried out with MiXCR. Clonotypes responding to the vaccine were identified with edgeR on replicate PBMC samples, with the criteria of FDR below 0.01 and a log2 fold change above 5 up to day 15. Bulk clonotypes were assigned CD4 or CD8 identity according to which sequenced CD4 or CD8 repertoire held them at higher abundance. The public reads were quality trimmed at Q25 with fastp and then assembled into clones with MiXCR by TCRdb, keeping productive beta chains. Each record represents a unique CDR3 protein, reported with the most common genes and DNA among its rows. The V and J calls here are based on TCRdb, not the publication. Here the sample has approximately 580,000 distinct CDR3 sequences; less than 20% occur a single time. The ten top clones hold roughly 17% of the sample.

The full study reports these points: The study included only a couple of donors, which limits how far the findings can be generalized. Most clones expanded after primary vaccination were re-detected after the booster (96% of CD4 and 80% to 90% of CD8), suggesting broad memory maintenance. The secondary T-cell response was weaker than the primary response but faster, peaking on day 5 instead of day 15. A small share of clonotypes was detected in both CD4 and CD8 compartments, with the overlap likely arising from convergent recombination. Because abundant contaminating clonotypes from the bulk population could be contained in FACS-sorted repertoires, computational filtering was required.

The rearranged segments are TRBV29-1 and TRBJ2-6; the D segment might be TRBD1 or TRBD2, since each matches 6 bases. The sequence was obtained from a man between 18 and 35 years old who received the YFV17D yellow fever vaccine. Source: PBMCs, taken 5 days after the first yellow fever vaccination. In nucleotides, the sequence is TGCAGCGCCGCCGGGGGCAGTGGGGCCAACGTCCTGACTTTC. It codes for CSAAGGSGANVLTF.